The 21 T cell receptor beta chains below all came from one sample that was sequenced in a study of blood T cell repertoires in COVID-19. Here immunoSEQ multiplex PCR was the method, and the copy in TCRdb shows in-frame clones only, minus some. This table has about 190,000 clones, 87% appearing once. The material sequenced was peripheral blood. These receptors were collected from a woman aged 18-29 years who had recovered from COVID-19.

This clone appeared a single time. V gene TRBV19 combines with J gene TRBJ2-7; TRBD1 agrees at 7 bases. The length of the CDR3 is 15 residues. CDR1 and CDR2 from the germline V gene are LNHDA and SQIVND (reference sequence). The V gene end was trimmed by 6 bases and the J gene end by 5 bases; junction bases not matched to a gene: 13. CDR3 in amino acids: CASSRPRQGRHEQYF. CDR3 nucleotides: TGTGCCAGTAGCAGACCCCGACAGGGTCGCCACGAGCAGTACTTC.

This chain links TRBV6-6 with TRBJ1-2; 7 nucleotides agree with TRBD1. This CDR3 region has 15 residues. The V gene's germline CDR1 is MNHNY and CDR2 SVGAGI (reference sequence). J gave up 4 bases and V 1 base, and 6 bases lay outside the gene matches. The CDR3 bases are TGTGCCAGCAGTTACTTAGGGACAGCCCCCTATGGCTACACCTTC. Amino acids: CASSYLGTAPYGYTF.

The chain combines TRBV19 with TRBJ2-1; 13 bases are a match to TRBD2. With 4 bases clipped from V and 0 bases from J, the junction kept 6 bases outside the gene matches. The CDR3 is made up of 18 amino acids. Germline assignment: CDR1 LNHDA and CDR2 SQIVND (reference sequence). Here the CDR3 reads CASSTRGLAGSSYNEQFF. CDR3 sequence (DNA): TGTGCCAGTAGTACCCGGGGACTAGCGGGGAGCTCCTACAATGAGCAGTTCTTC.

The rearrangement uses TRBV19 and TRBJ2-1; D might be TRBD1 (6 bases). The CDR3 spans 13 residues. Trimming removed 6 bases from V and 7 bases from J, with 13 bases in between. Per the germline V gene, CDR1 is LNHDA and CDR2 is SQIVND (reference sequence). The DNA of the CDR3 is TGTGCCAGTAGCAACACAGGGTTGAATGAGCAGTTCTTC. Translation gives CASSNTGLNEQFF. Supplemented by reference TRBV19 and TRBJ2-1, the full variable domain reads DGGITQSPKYLFRKEGQNVTLSCEQNLNHDAMYWYRQDPGQGLRLIYYSQIVNDFQKGDIAEGYSVSREKKESFPLTVTSAQKNPTAFYLCASSNTGLNEQFFGPGTRLTVL.

The rearrangement links TRBV3-1 (or the pseudogene TRBV3-2) to TRBJ1-4, with D maybe TRBD1 (6 bases). The V and J ends lost 1 base and 5 bases respectively, with 11 bases between them. CDR1 LGHDT and CDR2 YNNKEL come from the germline V gene (reference sequence). CDR3 size: 15 residues. The DNA of the CDR3 is TGTGCCAGCAGCCAAGGCAGGGGCGCCAATGAAAAACTGTTTTTT. Amino acid sequence: CASSQGRGANEKLFF.

This clone occurred a few times. The rearrangement links TRBV7-9 to TRBJ1-3; a weak D match, TRBD1 (5 bases). This CDR3 comprises 16 residues. The germline V and J ends were trimmed by 5 bases and 2 bases, with 16 bases remaining between them. The V gene's germline CDR1 is SEHNR and CDR2 FQNEAQ (reference sequence). For the CDR3, the DNA is TGTGCCAGCAGCACGCTCGAACAGGCAACTGGAAACACCATATATTTT. Its translation: CASSTLEQATGNTIYF.

This chain joins TRBV9 and TRBJ2-7, with 8 nucleotides matching TRBD2. The CDR3 is 15 amino acids. CDR1 and CDR2 from the germline V gene are SGDLS and YYNGEE. The junction had 7 bases not matched to a gene; V was cut back by 4 bases and J by 1 base. The CDR3 protein is CASSPGASGSYEQYV. The CDR3 DNA sequence: TGTGCCAGCAGCCCGGGGGCTAGCGGGTCCTACGAGCAGTACGTC.

The CDR3 sequence is CASSQGYRVLEQFF. Here the CDR3 DNA reads TGCGCCAGCAGCCAAGGATACAGGGTCTTGGAGCAGTTCTTC. The rearrangement links TRBV4-1 to TRBJ2-1; TRBD1 is a possible D gene (6 bases). The V end was cut by 1 base, the J end by 10 bases, with 14 bases between. The length of the CDR3 is 14 residues. CDR1 and CDR2 (germline): MGHRA, YSYEKL.

The V and J genes are TRBV11-2 and TRBJ2-7; D is unresolved. The V and J ends lost 4 bases and 4 bases respectively, with 5 bases between them. CDR1 is SGHAT and CDR2 is FQNNGV in the germline V gene. There are 11 residues in the CDR3. CDR3 DNA: TGTGCCAGCAGCTCATTTTACGAGCAGTACTTC. Translation gives CASSSFYEQYF.

The V call is TRBV3-1 (or the pseudogene TRBV3-2), the J call TRBJ1-3; possibly TRBD1 for D (6 bases). The CDR3 runs 15 residues. The germline gives CDR1 LGHDT, CDR2 YNNKEL (reference sequence). V was clipped by 4 bases and J by 4 bases, with 14 bases between them. This chain's CDR3 is CASSPHRTGGNTIYF. The CDR3 coding sequence is TGTGCCAGCAGCCCACACCGCACAGGGGGAAACACCATATATTTT.

The rearrangement uses TRBV7-7 and TRBJ1-4; D perhaps matches TRBD1 (5 bases). Germline V lookup: CDR1 SSHAT, CDR2 FNYEAQ (reference sequence). The CDR3 consists of 15 residues. V shed 5 bases and J shed 7 bases, with 17 bases lying between them. CDR3 sequence (DNA): TGTGCCAGCAGCCCAGCGGGGCGGGGGACTGAAAAACTGTTTTTT. It yields the protein CASSPAGRGTEKLFF.

This clone occurred once. The chain uses TRBV25-1 and TRBJ1-4; tentative D call: TRBD1 (6 bases). Germline lookup yields CDR1 MGHDK and CDR2 SYGVNS. Trimming pared 6 bases from V and 7 bases from J, leaving 12 bases between. The CDR3 contains 13 residues. CDR3 coding DNA: TGTGCCAGCAGGAGGGGGGGCAGTGAAAAACTGTTTTTT. Protein: CASRRGGSEKLFF.

The rearrangement links TRBV7-2 to TRBJ2-1; a possible D gene is TRBD2 (6 bases). The CDR3 loop spans 15 amino acids. Germline V CDR1 and CDR2: SGHTA, FQGNSA. V was pared by 5 bases and J by 1 base, with 12 bases between. The CDR3 here is CASSTSSVSYNEQFF. The CDR3 bases are TGTGCCAGCAGCACCTCTAGCGTGTCCTACAATGAGCAGTTCTTC.

The rearrangement uses TRBV5-4 and TRBJ2-2; the match to TRBD2 covers 7 bases. The CDR3 extends over 14 amino acids. Trimming cost V 9 bases and J 2 bases; bases outside gene matches: 7. The germline V gene encodes CDR1 SGHNT and CDR2 YYREEE (reference sequence). CDR3 bases: TGTGCCACCAAAGGCGGGGGAAACACCGGGGAGCTGTTTTTT. As protein: CATKGGGNTGELFF. The whole variable domain, filled in from reference TRBV5-4 and TRBJ2-2, reads ETGVTQSPTHLIKTRGQQVTLRCSSQSGHNTVSWYQQALGQGPQFIFQYYREEENGRGNFPPRFSGLQFPNYSSELNVNALELDDSALYLCATKGGGNTGELFFGEGSRLTVL.

The gene calls are TRBV11-1 and TRBJ2-1, with 9 bases lining up with TRBD1. The CDR3 extends over 14 amino acids. V lost 5 bases to trimming and J lost 15 bases; unmatched junction nucleotides: 14. Germline V gene sequence: CDR1 SGHAT, CDR2 FQDESV (reference sequence). CDR3 protein: CASSPGTGPQKGFF. DNA of the CDR3: TGTGCCAGCAGCCCCGGGACAGGGCCTCAAAAGGGGTTCTTC.

The CDR3 here is CASSESLALYNEQFF. The CDR3 DNA follows: TGCGCCAGCAGTGAGAGTCTAGCGTTATACAATGAGCAGTTCTTC. The rearrangement links TRBV10-2 to TRBJ2-1, with a tentative D call TRBD2 (6 bases). This CDR3 has 15 amino acids. Between the trimmed V and J ends, which lost 2 bases and 4 bases, there was a span of 12 bases. Germline V gene lookup returns CDR1 WSHSY and CDR2 SAAADI.

The chain has TRBV2 and TRBJ1-5, with no clear D. Germline V gene lookup returns CDR1 SNHLY and CDR2 FYNNEI. The V end lost 1 base, the J end lost 7 bases, and 11 bases lay between the germline ends. The CDR3 extends over 14 amino acids. CDR3 residues: CASSEGPVGQPQHF. Here the CDR3 DNA reads TGTGCCAGCAGTGAAGGTCCGGTGGGCCAGCCCCAGCATTTT.

Here the CDR3 reads CASSRGGATDTQYF. CDR3 nucleotides: TGTGCCAGCAGCCGCGGAGGGGCGACAGATACGCAGTATTTT. The rearrangement uses TRBV3-1 (or the pseudogene TRBV3-2) and TRBJ2-3; perhaps TRBD2 as D (6 bases). Germline V lookup: CDR1 LGHDT, CDR2 YNNKEL (reference sequence). The CDR3 length is 14 residues. V gave up 4 bases and J gave up 3 bases, with 11 bases separating them.

The rearrangement uses TRBV7-9 and TRBJ1-1; possible D gene TRBD1, 6 bases. CDR1 is SEHNR and CDR2 is FQNEAQ in the germline V gene (reference sequence). V was pared by 2 bases and J by 0 bases, with 10 bases between. CDR3 size: 15 residues. The CDR3 nucleotides read TGTGCCAGCAGCTTATCGCAGGGGATGAACACTGAAGCTTTCTTT. Encoded protein: CASSLSQGMNTEAFF.

This clone has more than one count but fewer than ten. The chain uses TRBV7-2 and TRBJ2-1; 9 bases agree with TRBD2. The CDR3 runs to 16 residues. V lost 1 base to trimming and J lost 8 bases; unmatched junction nucleotides: 9. Germline V gene sequence: CDR1 SGHTA, CDR2 FQGNSA. CDR3 DNA: TGTGCCAGCAGCTTAGGCGGGAGGGCCCTGATGGATGAGCAGTTCTTC. This encodes CASSLGGRALMDEQFF.

The chain has TRBV30 and TRBJ1-1, with unresolved D. With 0 bases removed from V and 4 bases from J, the gap between germline ends came to 9 bases. CDR1 is GTSNPN, CDR2 SVGIG, per germline (reference sequence). The CDR3 is made up of 13 amino acids. CDR3 nucleotide sequence: TGTGCCTGGAGTGTAAGTGGCGGCACTGAAGCTTTCTTT. Its protein product is CAWSVSGGTEAFF.